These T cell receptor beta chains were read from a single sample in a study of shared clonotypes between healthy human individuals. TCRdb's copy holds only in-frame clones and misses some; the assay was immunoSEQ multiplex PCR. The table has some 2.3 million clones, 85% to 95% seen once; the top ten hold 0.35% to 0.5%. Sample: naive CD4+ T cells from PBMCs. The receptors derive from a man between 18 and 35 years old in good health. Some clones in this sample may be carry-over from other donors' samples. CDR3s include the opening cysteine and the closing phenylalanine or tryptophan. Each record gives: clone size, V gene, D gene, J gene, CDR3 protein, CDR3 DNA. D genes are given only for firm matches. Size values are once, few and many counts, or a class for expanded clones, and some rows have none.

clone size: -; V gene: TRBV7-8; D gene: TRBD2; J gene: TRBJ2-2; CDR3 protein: CASSAASGRRRNTGELFF; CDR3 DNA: TGTGCCAGCAGCGCCGCTAGCGGGAGACGCCGTAACACCGGGGAGCTGTTTTTT
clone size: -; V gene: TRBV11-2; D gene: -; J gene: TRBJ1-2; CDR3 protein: CASSLRLRTKLIF; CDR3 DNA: TGTGCCAGCAGCTTAAGACTCCGCACTAAACTCATCTTC
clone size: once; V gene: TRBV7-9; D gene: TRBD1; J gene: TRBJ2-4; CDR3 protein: CASSVEQGNRRNIQYF; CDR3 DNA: TGTGCCAGCAGCGTAGAACAGGGGAATCGGAGAAACATTCAGTACTTC
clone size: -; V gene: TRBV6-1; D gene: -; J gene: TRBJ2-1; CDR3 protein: CASSPGPGFEKQFF; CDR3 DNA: TGTGCCAGCAGCCCCGGGCCCGGCTTTGAGAAGCAGTTCTTC
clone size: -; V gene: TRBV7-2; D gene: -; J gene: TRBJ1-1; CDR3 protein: CASSLAGTDTEAFF; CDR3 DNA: TGTGCCAGCAGCTTAGCTGGGACCGACACTGAAGCTTTCTTT
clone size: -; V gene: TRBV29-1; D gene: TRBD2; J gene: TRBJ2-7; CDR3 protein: CSVCGRAKREQYF; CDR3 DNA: TGCAGCGTGTGCGGGAGGGCTAAACGCGAGCAGTACTTC
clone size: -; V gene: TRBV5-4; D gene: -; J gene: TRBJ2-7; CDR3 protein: CASSYSGSSYEQYF; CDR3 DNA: TGTGCCAGCAGCTATAGCGGAAGCTCCTACGAGCAGTACTTC
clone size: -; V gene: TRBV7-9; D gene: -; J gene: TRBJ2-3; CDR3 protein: CASSFDRLLADTQYF; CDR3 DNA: TGTGCCAGCAGCTTCGACCGCCTTCTCGCAGATACGCAGTATTTT
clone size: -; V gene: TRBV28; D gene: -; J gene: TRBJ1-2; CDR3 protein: CASSSPPGSHNYGYTF; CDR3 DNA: TGTGCCAGCAGTTCCCCCCCGGGCTCCCATAACTATGGCTACACCTTC
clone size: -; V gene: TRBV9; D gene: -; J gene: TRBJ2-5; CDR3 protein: CASSVGGSQETQYF; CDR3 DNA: TGTGCCAGCAGCGTAGGTGGCAGCCAAGAGACCCAGTACTTC
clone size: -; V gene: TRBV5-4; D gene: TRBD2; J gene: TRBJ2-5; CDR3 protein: CASSLGTSGTVGQYF; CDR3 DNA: TGTGCCAGCAGCTTGGGGACTAGCGGGACGGTTGGGCAGTACTTC
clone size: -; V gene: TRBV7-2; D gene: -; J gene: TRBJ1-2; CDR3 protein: CASSPRTEIYGYTF; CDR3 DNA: TGTGCCAGCAGCCCGCGGACAGAGATCTATGGCTACACCTTC
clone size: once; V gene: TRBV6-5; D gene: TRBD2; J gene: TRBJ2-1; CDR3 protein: CASSSLTSGRQDEQFF; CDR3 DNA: TGTGCCAGCAGTTCCCTAACTAGCGGGAGACAGGATGAGCAGTTCTTC
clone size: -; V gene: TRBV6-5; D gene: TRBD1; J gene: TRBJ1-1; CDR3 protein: CASSSKGQGGTEAFF; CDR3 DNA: TGTGCCAGCAGTTCAAAGGGACAGGGAGGGACTGAAGCTTTCTTT
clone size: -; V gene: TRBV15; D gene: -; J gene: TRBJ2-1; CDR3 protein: CATSRVQDSNEQFF; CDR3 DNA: TGTGCCACCAGCAGAGTGCAAGACTCTAATGAGCAGTTCTTC
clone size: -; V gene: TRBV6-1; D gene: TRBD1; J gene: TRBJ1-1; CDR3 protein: CASKTGRNTEAFF; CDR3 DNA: TGTGCCAGCAAGACAGGGAGGAACACTGAAGCTTTCTTT
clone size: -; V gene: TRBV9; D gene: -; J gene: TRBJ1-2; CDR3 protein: CASSVAEGVYGYTF; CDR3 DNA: TGTGCCAGCAGCGTAGCGGAGGGAGTCTATGGCTACACCTTC
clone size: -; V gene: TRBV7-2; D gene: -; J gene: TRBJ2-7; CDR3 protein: CASSLGVHEQYF; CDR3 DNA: TGTGCCAGCAGCTTAGGGGTCCACGAGCAGTACTTC
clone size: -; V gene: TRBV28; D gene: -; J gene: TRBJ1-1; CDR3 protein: CASSLFDRQNTEAFF; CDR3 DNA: TGTGCCAGCAGTTTATTCGATCGACAGAACACTGAAGCTTTCTTT
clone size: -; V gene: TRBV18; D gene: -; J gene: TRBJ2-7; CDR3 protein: CASSRGGGIYEQYF; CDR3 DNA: TGTGCCAGCTCCCGGGGAGGGGGGATCTACGAGCAGTACTTC